This T cell receptor beta chain was observed in a study of graft-versus-host responses after intestinal transplantation. Overall study results and limits: Allografts of patients with graft-donor T cell macrochimerism showed high graft-versus-host to host-versus-graft clone ratios.

Points on this clone: The antigen is unknown.

Profiled with immunoSEQ multiplex PCR; TCRdb holds only in-frame clones, not every one. The sample carries about 63,000 clones, around 90% recorded once. The CDR3 is 14 residues long. With 4 bases removed from V and 3 bases from J, the gap between germline ends came to 11 bases. Germline CDR1 and CDR2: MNHNS and SASEGT. To release intraepithelial and lamina propria lymphocytes, the graft tissue was processed. The sequence was collected from a human patient who received an intestinal transplant, so some T cells may come from the graft donor. The sample consisted of ileum tissue, taken roughly 54 weeks after transplant. The rearrangement links TRBV6-1 to TRBJ2-3; D gene unclear. The CDR3 bases are TGTGCCAGCAGTGGACGTTGGGTAACAGATACGCAGTATTTT. Translating gives CASSGRWVTDTQYF.